This T cell receptor (beta chain) was observed in a study of control samples from healthy donors and cancer patients (dated by TCRdb to 2020 to 2022). This clone was recorded only once. This receptor's antigen is unknown. Nothing much larger sits one base from this clone, and base qualities are not available. The V end loses 7 bases and the J end loses 2 bases, and a stretch of 12 bases separates them. In the germline V gene (reference sequence), CDR1 corresponds to SGHNT and CDR2 to YYREEE. The CDR3, from cysteine to phenylalanine, totals 13 residues. Left in the record is the CDR3 DNA by itself, 39 bases read in frame from the first base. Library creation used the immunoSEQ multiplex PCR assay. The immuneACCESS repertoire file appears here via TCRdb, limited to in-frame rearrangements. These files lack a portion of the clones; in checked studies, under half of the deficit traces to unresolved V genes, and the cause of the others is not known. Across this sample there are 140,000 to 150,000 clones, with about 91% seen only once. Together, the top ten hold roughly 3.2% of the sample.

The V gene is TRBV5-4 and the J gene is TRBJ2-5, with a tentative D gene TRBD1 over 6 matching bases. The sequencing input was blood. This TCR derives from a man aged 25 to 40 in good health. In nucleotide form, the sequence is TGTGCCAGCGGCGGACAGAATCAAGAGACCCAGTACTTC. The resulting protein is CASGGQNQETQYF. Reference TRBV5-4 and TRBJ2-5 proteins supply the regions before and after the CDR3; the full variable domain is: ETGVTQSPTHLIKTRGQQVTLRCSSQSGHNTVSWYQQALGQGPQFIFQYYREEENGRGNFPPRFSGLQFPNYSSELNVNALELDDSALYLCASGGQNQETQYFGPGTRLLVL.